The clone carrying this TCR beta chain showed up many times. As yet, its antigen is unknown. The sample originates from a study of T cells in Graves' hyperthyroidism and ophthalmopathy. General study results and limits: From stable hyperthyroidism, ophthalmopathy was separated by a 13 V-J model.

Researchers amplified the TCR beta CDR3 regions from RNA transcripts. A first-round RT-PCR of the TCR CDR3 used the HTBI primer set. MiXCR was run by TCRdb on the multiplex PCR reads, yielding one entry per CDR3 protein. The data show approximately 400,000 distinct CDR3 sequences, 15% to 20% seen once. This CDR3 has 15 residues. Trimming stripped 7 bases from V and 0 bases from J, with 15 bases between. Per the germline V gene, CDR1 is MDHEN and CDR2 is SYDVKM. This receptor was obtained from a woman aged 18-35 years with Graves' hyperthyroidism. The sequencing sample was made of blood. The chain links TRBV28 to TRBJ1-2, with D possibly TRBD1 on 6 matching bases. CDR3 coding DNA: TGTGCCAGCAAGTCCGACAGGTTCTCTAACTATGGCTACACCTTC. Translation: CASKSDRFSNYGYTF.